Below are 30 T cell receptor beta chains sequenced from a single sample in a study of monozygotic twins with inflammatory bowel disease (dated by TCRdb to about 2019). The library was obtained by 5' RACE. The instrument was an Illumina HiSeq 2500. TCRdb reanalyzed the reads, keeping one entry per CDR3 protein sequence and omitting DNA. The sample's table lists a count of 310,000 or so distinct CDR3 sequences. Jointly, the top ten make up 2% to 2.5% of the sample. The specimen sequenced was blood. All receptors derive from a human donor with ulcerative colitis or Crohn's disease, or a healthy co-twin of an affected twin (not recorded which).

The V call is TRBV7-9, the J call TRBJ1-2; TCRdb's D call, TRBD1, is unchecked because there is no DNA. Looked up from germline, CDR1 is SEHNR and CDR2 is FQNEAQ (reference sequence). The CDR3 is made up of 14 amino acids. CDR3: CASSFGTGDSGYTF.

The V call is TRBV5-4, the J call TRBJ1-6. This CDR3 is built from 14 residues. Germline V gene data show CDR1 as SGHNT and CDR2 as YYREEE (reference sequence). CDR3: CASRGRTEDSPLHF.

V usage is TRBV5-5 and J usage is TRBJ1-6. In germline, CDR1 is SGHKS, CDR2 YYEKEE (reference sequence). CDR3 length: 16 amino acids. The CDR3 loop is CASSLGRESYNSPLHF.

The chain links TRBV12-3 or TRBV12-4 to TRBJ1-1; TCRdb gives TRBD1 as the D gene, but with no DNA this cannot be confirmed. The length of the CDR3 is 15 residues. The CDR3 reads CASSRRDRGNTEAFF.

This CDR3 is CASRQTSGYTEAFF. V is TRBV7-9 and J is TRBJ1-1; TCRdb designates TRBD1, a call that cannot be tested without DNA. Per germline, CDR1 SEHNR and CDR2 FQNEAQ (reference sequence). The CDR3 runs to 14 residues.

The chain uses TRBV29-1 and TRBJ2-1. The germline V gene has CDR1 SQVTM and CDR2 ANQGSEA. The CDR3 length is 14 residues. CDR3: CSVAGRGLLNEQFF.

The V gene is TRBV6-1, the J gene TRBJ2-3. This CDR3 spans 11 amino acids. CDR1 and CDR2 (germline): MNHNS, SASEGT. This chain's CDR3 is CASEGTDTQYF.

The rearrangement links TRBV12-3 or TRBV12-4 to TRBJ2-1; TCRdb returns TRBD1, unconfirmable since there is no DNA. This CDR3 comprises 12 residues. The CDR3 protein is CASSYRGHEQFF.

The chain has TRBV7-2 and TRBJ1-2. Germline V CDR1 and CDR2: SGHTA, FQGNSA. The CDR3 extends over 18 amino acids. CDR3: CASSLPGRRTTANYGYTF.

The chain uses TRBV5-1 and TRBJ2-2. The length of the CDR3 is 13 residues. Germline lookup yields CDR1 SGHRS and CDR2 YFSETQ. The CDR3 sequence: CASSPSDTGELFF.

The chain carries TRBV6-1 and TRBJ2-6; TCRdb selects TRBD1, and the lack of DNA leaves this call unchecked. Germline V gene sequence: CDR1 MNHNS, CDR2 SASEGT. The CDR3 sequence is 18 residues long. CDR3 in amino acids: CASGGSGGSFSGANVLTF.

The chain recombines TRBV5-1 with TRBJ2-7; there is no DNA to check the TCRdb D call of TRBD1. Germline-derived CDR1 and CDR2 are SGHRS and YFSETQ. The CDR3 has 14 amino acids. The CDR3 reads CASSLEGGHYEQYF. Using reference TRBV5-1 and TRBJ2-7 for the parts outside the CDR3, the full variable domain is KAGVTQTPRYLIKTRGQQVTLSCSPISGHRSVSWYQQTPGQGLQFLFEYFSETQRNKGNFPGRFSGRQFSNSRSEMNVSTLELGDSALYLCASSLEGGHYEQYFGPGTRLTVT.

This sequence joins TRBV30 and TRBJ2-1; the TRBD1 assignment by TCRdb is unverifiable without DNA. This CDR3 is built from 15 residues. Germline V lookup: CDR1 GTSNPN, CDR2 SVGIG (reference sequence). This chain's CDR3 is CAWSVGQGARDEQFF.

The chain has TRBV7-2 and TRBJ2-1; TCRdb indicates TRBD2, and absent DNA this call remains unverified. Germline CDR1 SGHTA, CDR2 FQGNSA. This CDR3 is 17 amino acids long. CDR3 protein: CASSFNNPQRGSDEQFF.

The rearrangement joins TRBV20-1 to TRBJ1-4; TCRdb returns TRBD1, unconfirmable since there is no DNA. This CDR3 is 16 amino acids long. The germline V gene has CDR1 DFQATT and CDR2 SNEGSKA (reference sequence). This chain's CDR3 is CSARGTGKMTNEKLFF.

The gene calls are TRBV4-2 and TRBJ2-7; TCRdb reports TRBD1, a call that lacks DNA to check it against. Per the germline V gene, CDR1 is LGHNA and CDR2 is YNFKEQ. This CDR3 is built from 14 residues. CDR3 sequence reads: CASSQGTGNYEQYF.

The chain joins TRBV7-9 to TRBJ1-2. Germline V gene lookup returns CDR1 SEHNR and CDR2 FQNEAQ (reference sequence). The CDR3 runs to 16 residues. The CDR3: CASSLALGPQGYGYTF. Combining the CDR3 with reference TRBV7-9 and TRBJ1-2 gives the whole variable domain DTGVSQNPRHKITKRGQNVTFRCDPISEHNRLYWYRQTLGQGPEFLTYFQNEAQLEKSRLLSDRFSAERPKGSFSTLEIQRTEQGDSAMYLCASSLALGPQGYGYTFGSGTRLTVV.

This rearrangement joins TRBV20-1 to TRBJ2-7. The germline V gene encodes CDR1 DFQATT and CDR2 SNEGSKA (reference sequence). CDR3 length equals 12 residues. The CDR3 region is CSAQQSSYEQYF.

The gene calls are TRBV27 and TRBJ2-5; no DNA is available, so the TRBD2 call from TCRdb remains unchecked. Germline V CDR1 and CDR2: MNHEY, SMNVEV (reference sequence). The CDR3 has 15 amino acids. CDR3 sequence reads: CASSYGLAGEETQYF.

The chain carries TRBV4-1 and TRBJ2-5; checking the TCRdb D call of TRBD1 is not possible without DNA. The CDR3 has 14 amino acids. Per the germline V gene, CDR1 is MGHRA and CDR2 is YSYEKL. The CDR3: CASSQRTGEETQYF.

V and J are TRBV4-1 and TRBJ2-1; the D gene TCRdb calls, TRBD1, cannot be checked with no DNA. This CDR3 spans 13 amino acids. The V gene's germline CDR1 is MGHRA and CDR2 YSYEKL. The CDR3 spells CASSQEGGSGQFF.

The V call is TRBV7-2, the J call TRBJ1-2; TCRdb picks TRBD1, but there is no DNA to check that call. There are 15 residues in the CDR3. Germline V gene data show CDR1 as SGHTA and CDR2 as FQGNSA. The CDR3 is CASSLMGATNYGYTF.

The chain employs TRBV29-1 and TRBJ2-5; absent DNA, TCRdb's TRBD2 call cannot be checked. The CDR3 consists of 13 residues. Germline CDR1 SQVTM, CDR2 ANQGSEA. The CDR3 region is CSVEADFQETQYF.

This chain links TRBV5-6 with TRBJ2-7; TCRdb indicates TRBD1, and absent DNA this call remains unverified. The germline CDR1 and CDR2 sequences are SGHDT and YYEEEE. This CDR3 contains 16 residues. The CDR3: CASSPAGAMSSYEQYF. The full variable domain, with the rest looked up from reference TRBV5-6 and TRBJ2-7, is DAGVTQSPTHLIKTRGQQVTLRCSPKSGHDTVSWYQQALGQGPQFIFQYYEEEERQRGNFPDRFSGHQFPNYSSELNVNALLLGDSALYLCASSPAGAMSSYEQYFGPGTRLTVT.

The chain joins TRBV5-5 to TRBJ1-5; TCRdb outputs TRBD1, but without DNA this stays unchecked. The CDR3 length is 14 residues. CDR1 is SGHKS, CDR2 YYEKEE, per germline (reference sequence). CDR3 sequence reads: CASSWTGSGQPQHF.

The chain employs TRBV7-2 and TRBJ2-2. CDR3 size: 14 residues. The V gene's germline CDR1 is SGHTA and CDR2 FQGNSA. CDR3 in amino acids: CASTPATNTGELFF. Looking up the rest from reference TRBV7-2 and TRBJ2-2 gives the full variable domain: GAGVSQSPSNKVTEKGKDVELRCDPISGHTALYWYRQSLGQGLEFLIYFQGNSAPDKSGLPSDRFSAERTGGSVSTLTIQRTQQEDSAVYLCASTPATNTGELFFGEGSRLTVL.

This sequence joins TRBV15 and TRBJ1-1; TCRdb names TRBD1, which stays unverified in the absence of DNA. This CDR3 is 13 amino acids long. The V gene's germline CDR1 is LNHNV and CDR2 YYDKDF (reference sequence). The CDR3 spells CATSRTGGAEAFF.

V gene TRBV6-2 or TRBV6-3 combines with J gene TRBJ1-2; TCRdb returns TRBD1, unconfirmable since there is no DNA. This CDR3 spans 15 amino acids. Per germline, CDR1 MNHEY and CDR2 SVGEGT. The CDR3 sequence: CASTLLPDRFDGYTF.

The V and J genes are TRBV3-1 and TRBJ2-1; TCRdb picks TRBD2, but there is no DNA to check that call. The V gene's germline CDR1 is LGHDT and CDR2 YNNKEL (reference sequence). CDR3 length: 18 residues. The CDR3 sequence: CASSPGGSGGVLRNEQFF.

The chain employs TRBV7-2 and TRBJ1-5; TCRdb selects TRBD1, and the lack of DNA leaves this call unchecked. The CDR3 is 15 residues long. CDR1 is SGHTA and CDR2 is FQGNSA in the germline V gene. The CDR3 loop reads CASSPTDRLSQPQHF.